This record covers a single TCR beta chain. Its target is unknown. The sample is drawn from a study of T-cell memory formation after mild COVID-19. Turning to the study itself: Largely donor-specific sequence clusters came from two donors. Whole-study results and caveats: Contracting clones, day 15 to 85, had balanced CD4/CD8, and later expanders favored CD4+. Clones which contracted sat mainly in CM and EM if CD4+, and in EMRA if CD8+.

5'RACE with constant-segment primers yielded barcoded, UMI-tagged TCR alpha and TCR beta cDNA libraries. TCRdb fed the 5' RACE reads into MiXCR, producing one record per CDR3 protein. The sample shows roughly 110,000 distinct CDR3 sequences, 9.5% to 15% of them seen only once. Deletions cut 0 bases from V and 5 bases from J, with 11 bases between. The CDR3 has 15 residues. The germline V gene has CDR1 LGHNA and CDR2 YSLEER. The sample was PBMCs or a T cell subset sorted from them (not recorded which). V gene TRBV4-3 combines with J gene TRBJ2-1; D perhaps matches TRBD1 (5 bases). The receptor's source is an adult woman who had mild COVID-19 (a few samples of this study predate the infection). Cell type and time point are not known. CDR3 loop: CASSQDRVWDNEQFF. The CDR3 nucleotides read TGCGCCAGCAGCCAAGACAGGGTCTGGGACAATGAGCAGTTCTTC.